What follows are 20 T cell receptor beta chains derived from one specimen sequenced in a study of blood T cell repertoires in COVID-19. Sequencing used immunoSEQ multiplex PCR; TCRdb keeps in-frame clones, though not all of them. The sample consists of roughly 63,000 clones, around 74% of them appearing once. The sequenced sample was peripheral blood. The receptors were gathered from a woman aged 80 or older with acute or convalescent COVID-19.

The chain uses TRBV19 and TRBJ1-1, with D hard to call. The V and J ends lost 7 bases and 6 bases respectively, with 18 bases between them. CDR3 size: 14 residues. Germline V gives CDR1 LNHDA, CDR2 SQIVND (reference sequence). CDR3 coding DNA: TGTGCCAGTATCTCTGGGTTCGGAGGGTCTGAAGCTTTCTTT. It translates to CASISGFGGSEAFF.

A few counts support this clone. The rearrangement joins TRBV5-1 to TRBJ2-1, with 10 bases aligning to TRBD2. This CDR3 is built from 18 residues. Germline V gives CDR1 SGHRS, CDR2 YFSETQ. V trimming: 2 bases; J trimming: 2 bases; junction bases outside the gene matches: 10. The CDR3 loop reads CASSLPEGSGRAYNEQFF. Here the CDR3 DNA reads TGCGCCAGCAGCTTACCCGAGGGCAGCGGGAGGGCCTACAATGAGCAGTTCTTC.

The chain joins TRBV7-2 to TRBJ2-7, with D possibly being TRBD2 (6 bases). CDR1 is SGHTA, CDR2 FQGNSA, per germline. Deletions cut 5 bases from V and 4 bases from J, with 24 bases between. The CDR3 has 17 amino acids. CDR3 nucleotides: TGTGCCAGCAGCCTAAGAACCGGGACTCCAAAACCATACGAGCAGTACTTC. As protein: CASSLRTGTPKPYEQYF.

The chain is built from TRBV12-3 or TRBV12-4 and TRBJ2-5; no firm D call. The CDR3 has 13 amino acids. Trimming cost V 3 bases and J 0 bases, with 5 bases left between them. For the CDR3, the DNA is TGTGCCAGCAGTTTTCCAGACCAAGAGACCCAGTACTTC. This sequence encodes CASSFPDQETQYF.

The genes are TRBV5-1 and TRBJ1-1; D may be TRBD1 (6 bases). V lost 2 bases and J lost 4, with 15 bases in between. Germline V gene sequence: CDR1 SGHRS, CDR2 YFSETQ. The CDR3 spans 15 residues. The CDR3 region is CASSLAQGRSTEAFF. CDR3 in DNA: TGCGCCAGCAGCTTAGCCCAGGGGCGCTCCACTGAAGCTTTCTTT.

This clone was found a few times. V usage is TRBV10-2 and J usage is TRBJ1-5; perhaps TRBD1 as D (5 bases). The germline V gene encodes CDR1 WSHSY and CDR2 SAAADI. Between the trimmed V and J ends, which lost 4 bases and 0 bases, there was a span of 13 bases. The CDR3 length is 16 residues. The CDR3: CASSVSPGPSNQPQHF. DNA for the CDR3: TGCGCCAGCAGTGTTTCGCCAGGGCCTAGCAATCAGCCCCAGCATTTT.

The chain has TRBV4-3 and TRBJ1-3; D is uncertain. Germline V gene data show CDR1 as LGHNA and CDR2 as YSLEER. The V end was cut by 0 bases, the J end by 0 bases, with 15 bases between. The CDR3 totals 18 residues. The DNA for the CDR3 is TGCGCCAGCAGCCAAGATTTCCCAGGTAGAAGCTCTGGAAACACCATATATTTT. Protein product: CASSQDFPGRSSGNTIYF.

The genes are TRBV3-1 (or the pseudogene TRBV3-2) and TRBJ2-7, with 8 bases lining up with TRBD2. Trimming at V came to 4 bases and at J to 1 base, leaving 6 bases not matched to a gene. Per germline, CDR1 LGHDT and CDR2 YNNKEL (reference sequence). The CDR3 consists of 15 residues. CDR3 bases: TGTGCCAGCAGCCCAATAGTAGCGGGATCCTACGAGCAGTACTTC. Translated, it gives CASSPIVAGSYEQYF.

This clone was seen just once. The V call is TRBV19, the J call TRBJ2-5, with TRBD2 identical over 9 bases. The ends lost 6 bases at V and 1 base at J; junction bases unmatched: 3. Germline V gene data show CDR1 as LNHDA and CDR2 as SQIVND (reference sequence). The CDR3 is 14 amino acids. As DNA, the CDR3 is TGTGCCAGTAGCCAAGCGGGAGGCCAAGAGACCCAGTACTTC. Amino acid sequence: CASSQAGGQETQYF.

This chain uses TRBV27 with TRBJ2-5; TRBD1 aligns across 7 bases. CDR1 and CDR2 from the germline V gene are MNHEY and SMNVEV (reference sequence). This CDR3 comprises 14 residues. V shed 5 bases and J 5 bases; nucleotides not matched to a gene: 8. The CDR3 here is CASSARTGVETQYF. The DNA for the CDR3 is TGTGCCAGCAGTGCCCGGACAGGTGTCGAGACCCAGTACTTC.

This chain joins TRBV7-3 and TRBJ2-2; D unclear. In germline, CDR1 is SGHTA, CDR2 FQGTGA. The length of the CDR3 is 13 residues. V was cut by 3 bases and J by 5 bases, with 7 bases left in between. CDR3 sequence (DNA): TGTGCCAGCAGCTTCACATTAACCGGGGAGCTGTTTTTT. Encoded protein: CASSFTLTGELFF.

V usage is TRBV27 and J usage is TRBJ2-5; a possible D gene is TRBD1 (5 bases). V was clipped by 1 base and J by 5 bases, with 14 bases between them. Germline V gene sequence: CDR1 MNHEY, CDR2 SMNVEV (reference sequence). The length of the CDR3 is 15 residues. The CDR3 bases are TGTGCCAGCAGTTTATTAGGGGCGCGTTGGGAGACCCAGTACTTC. Translated: CASSLLGARWETQYF.

This clone was seen only once. CDR3 bases: TGTGCCAGTACAAGGACAGGGAGTGTCAAACTGTTTTTT. It is translated as CASTRTGSVKLFF. V is TRBV19 and J is TRBJ1-4, with TRBD1 matching over 8 bases. Germline CDR1 is LNHDA and CDR2 is SQIVND (reference sequence). V lost 7 bases and J lost 11; bases outside the gene matches: 9. The CDR3 spans 13 residues.

This clone was observed a handful of times. The CDR3 is CASSIRDSHYEQYF. The CDR3 region has the DNA TGTGCCAGCAGTATACGGGACAGCCACTACGAGCAGTACTTC. The chain combines TRBV6-5 with TRBJ2-7, with 7 bases fitting TRBD1. The germline V gene encodes CDR1 MNHEY and CDR2 SVGAGI. Losses at the gene ends were 5 bases for V and 3 bases for J; bases not matched to a gene: 7. The CDR3 covers 14 residues.

The chain uses TRBV27 and TRBJ1-1; TRBD1 matches 11 bases. Germline V lookup: CDR1 MNHEY, CDR2 SMNVEV (reference sequence). The V gene end was trimmed by 3 bases and the J gene end by 4 bases; junction bases not matched to a gene: 4. The CDR3 covers 15 residues. The DNA for the CDR3 is TGTGCCAGCAGTTTGGGGACAGGGGGTTTCACTGAAGCTTTCTTT. Translation: CASSLGTGGFTEAFF.

In its sample, this clone was seen once. The CDR3 DNA reads as TGTGCCAGCAGCCCAAGGCAGGGGCGAAGCTCCTACGAGCAGTACTTC. Amino acid sequence: CASSPRQGRSSYEQYF. The V call is TRBV7-9, the J call TRBJ2-7; a weak D match, TRBD1 (6 bases). The germline gives CDR1 SEHNR, CDR2 FQNEAQ (reference sequence). CDR3 length: 16 amino acids. Trimming stripped 5 bases from V and 0 bases from J, with 17 bases between. Full variable domain (missing parts from reference TRBV7-9 and TRBJ2-7): DTGVSQNPRHKITKRGQNVTFRCDPISEHNRLYWYRQTLGQGPEFLTYFQNEAQLEKSRLLSDRFSAERPKGSFSTLEIQRTEQGDSAMYLCASSPRQGRSSYEQYFGPGTRLTVT.

The chain uses TRBV28 and TRBJ2-7; D unclear. Trimming cost V 6 bases and J 1 base, with 7 bases left between them. CDR1 MDHEN and CDR2 SYDVKM come from the germline V gene. The CDR3 has 12 residues. CDR3 DNA sequence: TGTGCCAGCAGAACCGGGTCCTACGAGCAGTACTTC. It specifies CASRTGSYEQYF.

The V gene is TRBV24-1, the J gene TRBJ2-2; TRBD2 matches at 7 bases. The CDR3 loop spans 14 amino acids. Looked up from germline, CDR1 is KGHDR and CDR2 is SFDVKD. Trimming at V came to 9 bases and at J to 6 bases, leaving 9 bases not matched to a gene. CDR3 bases: TGTGCCACCGGGGCCCATGGGGGGGCCGGGGAGCTGTTTTTT. It encodes CATGAHGGAGELFF.

Of note for this clone: The identical CDR3 is also encoded by other nucleotide sequences in the sample. The rearrangement uses TRBV20-1 and TRBJ2-7; a possible D gene is TRBD1 (6 bases). Germline CDR1 and CDR2: DFQATT and SNEGSKA (reference sequence). V lost 5 bases and J lost 4, with 9 bases in between. This CDR3 contains 11 residues. For the CDR3, the DNA is TGCAGTGCTCGTCAGGGGTACGAGCAGTACTTC. It encodes CSARQGYEQYF.

The genes are TRBV20-1 and TRBJ2-1; D unresolved. V was trimmed by 3 bases and J by 5 bases, leaving 5 bases between them. Germline-derived CDR1 and CDR2 are DFQATT and SNEGSKA (reference sequence). The CDR3 is made up of 11 amino acids. CDR3 sequence: CSARANNEQFF. In DNA, the CDR3 is TGCAGTGCTAGGGCAAACAATGAGCAGTTCTTC.